The entry below describes one TCR beta chain. The data derive from a study of blood T cell repertoires in COVID-19. For the study at large: COVID-19 samples collected from the United States, Italy and Spain covered acute and convalescent phases. PBMCs, B-cell-depleted T cells, or T cells were the source of the cDNA or gDNA that made up the material.

With V trimmed by 4 bases and J by 6 bases, 10 bases remained unmatched. CDR3 size: 14 residues. Per the germline V gene, CDR1 is SGDLS and CDR2 is YYNGEE. In the study's own analysis: Reference gene primer amplification gave nucleated cell count estimates. The data were produced by immunoSEQ multiplex PCR, yet TCRdb's version contains in-frame clones alone and is incomplete. V, J and clone size are those of that table, while D and trimming were read from the DNA. The table shows 85,000 to 90,000 clones, with around nine tenths occurring only once. Sequencing input: peripheral blood. This TCR derives from a man aged 80 or over with active or convalescent COVID-19. This chain uses TRBV9 with TRBJ2-7, with 7 bases identical to TRBD1. The CDR3 nucleotides are TGTGCCAGCAGCCCCACAGGGGTTTCGGGCGAGCAGTACTTC. Translated: CASSPTGVSGEQYF.